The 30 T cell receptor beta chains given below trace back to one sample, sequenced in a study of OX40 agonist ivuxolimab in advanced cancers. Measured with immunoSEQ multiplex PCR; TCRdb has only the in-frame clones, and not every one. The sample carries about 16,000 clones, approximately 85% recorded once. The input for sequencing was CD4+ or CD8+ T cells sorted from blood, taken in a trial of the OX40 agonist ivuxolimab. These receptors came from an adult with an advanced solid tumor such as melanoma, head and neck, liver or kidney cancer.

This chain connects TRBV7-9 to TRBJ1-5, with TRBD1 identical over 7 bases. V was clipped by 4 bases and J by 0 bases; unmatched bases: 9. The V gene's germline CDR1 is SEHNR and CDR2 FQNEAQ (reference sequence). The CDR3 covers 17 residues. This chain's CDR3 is CASSSHGGQNSNQPQHF. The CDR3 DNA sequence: TGTGCCAGCAGCTCGCATGGGGGACAGAATAGCAATCAGCCCCAGCATTTT.

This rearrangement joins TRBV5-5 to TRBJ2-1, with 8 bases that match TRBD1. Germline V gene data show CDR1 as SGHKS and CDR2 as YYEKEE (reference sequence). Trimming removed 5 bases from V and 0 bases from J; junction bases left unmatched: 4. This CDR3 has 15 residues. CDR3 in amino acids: CASRWTGSSYNEQFF. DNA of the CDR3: TGTGCCAGCAGATGGACAGGGAGCTCCTACAATGAGCAGTTCTTC.

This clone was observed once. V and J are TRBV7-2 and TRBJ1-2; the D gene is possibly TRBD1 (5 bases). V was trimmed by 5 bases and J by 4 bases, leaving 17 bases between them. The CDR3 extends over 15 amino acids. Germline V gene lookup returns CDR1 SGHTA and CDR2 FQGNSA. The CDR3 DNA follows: TGTGCCAGCAGCCCTTCGGGCGGGGGACTCTATGGCTACACCTTC. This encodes CASSPSGGGLYGYTF. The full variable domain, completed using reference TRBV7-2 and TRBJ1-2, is GAGVSQSPSNKVTEKGKDVELRCDPISGHTALYWYRQSLGQGLEFLIYFQGNSAPDKSGLPSDRFSAERTGGSVSTLTIQRTQQEDSAVYLCASSPSGGGLYGYTFGSGTRLTVV.

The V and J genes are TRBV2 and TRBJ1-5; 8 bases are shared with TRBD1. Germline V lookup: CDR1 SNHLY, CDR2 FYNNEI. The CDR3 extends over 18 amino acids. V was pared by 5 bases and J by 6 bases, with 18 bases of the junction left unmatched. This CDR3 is CASSPRAGGGVGFQPQHF. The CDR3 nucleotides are TGTGCCAGCAGTCCGCGGGCAGGGGGCGGCGTTGGCTTTCAGCCCCAGCATTTT.

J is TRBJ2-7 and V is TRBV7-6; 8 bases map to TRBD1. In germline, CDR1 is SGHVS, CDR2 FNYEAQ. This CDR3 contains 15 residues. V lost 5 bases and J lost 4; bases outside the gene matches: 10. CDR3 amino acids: CASSLGQGEGYEQYF. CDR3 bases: TGTGCCAGCAGCCTCGGACAGGGCGAGGGTTACGAGCAGTACTTC.

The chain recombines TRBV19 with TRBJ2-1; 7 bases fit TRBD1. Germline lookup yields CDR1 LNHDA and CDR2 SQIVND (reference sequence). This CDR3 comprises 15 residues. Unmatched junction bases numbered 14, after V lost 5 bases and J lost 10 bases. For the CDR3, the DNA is TGTGCCAGTAGTTTTATGACGACAGGGACAGAGGAGCAGTTCTTC. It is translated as CASSFMTTGTEEQFF. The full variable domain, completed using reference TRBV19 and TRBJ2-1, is DGGITQSPKYLFRKEGQNVTLSCEQNLNHDAMYWYRQDPGQGLRLIYYSQIVNDFQKGDIAEGYSVSREKKESFPLTVTSAQKNPTAFYLCASSFMTTGTEEQFFGPGTRLTVL.

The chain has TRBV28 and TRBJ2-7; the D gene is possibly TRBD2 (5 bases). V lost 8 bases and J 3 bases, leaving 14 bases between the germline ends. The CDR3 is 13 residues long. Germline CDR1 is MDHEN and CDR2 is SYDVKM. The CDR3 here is CASVGEGDYEQYF. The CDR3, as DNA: TGTGCCAGCGTCGGGGAAGGTGACTACGAGCAGTACTTC.

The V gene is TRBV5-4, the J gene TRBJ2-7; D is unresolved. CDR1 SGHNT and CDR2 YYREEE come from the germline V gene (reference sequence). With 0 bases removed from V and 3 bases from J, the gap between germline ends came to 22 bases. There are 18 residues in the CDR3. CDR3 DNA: TGTGCCAGCAGCTTGGGATTCTCGGCTCAGAAGGGCCTCTACGAGCAGTACTTC. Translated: CASSLGFSAQKGLYEQYF. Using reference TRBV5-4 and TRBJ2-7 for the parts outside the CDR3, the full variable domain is ETGVTQSPTHLIKTRGQQVTLRCSSQSGHNTVSWYQQALGQGPQFIFQYYREEENGRGNFPPRFSGLQFPNYSSELNVNALELDDSALYLCASSLGFSAQKGLYEQYFGPGTRLTVT.

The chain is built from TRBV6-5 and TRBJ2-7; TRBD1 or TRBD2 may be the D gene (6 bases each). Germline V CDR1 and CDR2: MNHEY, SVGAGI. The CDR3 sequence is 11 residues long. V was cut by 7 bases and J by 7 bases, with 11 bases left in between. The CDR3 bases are TGTGCCAGCACTGGGGGGCGGGAGCAGTACTTC. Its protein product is CASTGGREQYF.

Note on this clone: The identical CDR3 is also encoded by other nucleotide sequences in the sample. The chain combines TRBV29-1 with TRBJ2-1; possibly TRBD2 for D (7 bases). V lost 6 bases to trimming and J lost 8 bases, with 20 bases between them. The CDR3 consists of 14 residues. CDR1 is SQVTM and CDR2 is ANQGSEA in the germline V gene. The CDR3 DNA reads TGCAGCGTGAGGGGTCTAGGGGGGGACGATGAGCAGTTCTTC. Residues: CSVRGLGGDDEQFF.

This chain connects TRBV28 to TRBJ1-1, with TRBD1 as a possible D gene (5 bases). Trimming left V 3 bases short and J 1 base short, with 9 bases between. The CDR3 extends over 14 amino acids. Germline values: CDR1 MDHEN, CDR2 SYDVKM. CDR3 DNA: TGTGCCAGCAGTTTGGGGCTTGGGAACACTGAAGCTTTCTTT. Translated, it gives CASSLGLGNTEAFF.

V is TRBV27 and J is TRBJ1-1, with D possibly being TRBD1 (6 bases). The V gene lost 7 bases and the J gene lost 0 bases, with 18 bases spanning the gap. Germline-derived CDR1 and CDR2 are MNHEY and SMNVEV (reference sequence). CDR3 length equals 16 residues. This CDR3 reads CASKWGGGLMNTEAFF. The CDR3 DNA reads TGTGCCAGCAAATGGGGCGGGGGCCTCATGAACACTGAAGCTTTCTTT.

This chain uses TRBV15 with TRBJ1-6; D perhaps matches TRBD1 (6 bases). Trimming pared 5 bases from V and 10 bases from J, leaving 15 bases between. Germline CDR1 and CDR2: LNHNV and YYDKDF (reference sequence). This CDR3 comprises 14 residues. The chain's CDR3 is CATSPGGGPSPLHF. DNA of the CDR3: TGTGCCACCAGCCCCGGGGGCGGGCCCTCACCCCTCCACTTT.

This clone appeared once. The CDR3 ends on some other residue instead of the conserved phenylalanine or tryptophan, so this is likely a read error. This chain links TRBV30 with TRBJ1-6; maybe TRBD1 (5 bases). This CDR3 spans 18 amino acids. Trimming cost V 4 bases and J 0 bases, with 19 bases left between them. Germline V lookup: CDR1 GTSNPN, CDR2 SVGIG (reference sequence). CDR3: CAWKDLGERSSYNSPLHL. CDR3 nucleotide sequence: TGTGCCTGGAAAGACTTGGGGGAGAGGAGCTCCTATAATTCACCCCTCCACCTT.

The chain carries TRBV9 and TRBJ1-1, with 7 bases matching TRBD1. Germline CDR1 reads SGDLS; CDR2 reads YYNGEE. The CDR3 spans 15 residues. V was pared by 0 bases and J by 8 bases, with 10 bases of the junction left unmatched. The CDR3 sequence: CASSVEGEGAREAFF. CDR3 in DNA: TGTGCCAGCAGCGTAGAGGGGGAGGGGGCTCGGGAAGCTTTCTTT. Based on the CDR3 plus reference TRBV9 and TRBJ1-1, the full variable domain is DSGVTQTPKHLITATGQRVTLRCSPRSGDLSVYWYQQSLDQGLQFLIQYYNGEERAKGNILERFSAQQFPDLHSELNLSSLELGDSALYFCASSVEGEGAREAFFGQGTRLTVV.

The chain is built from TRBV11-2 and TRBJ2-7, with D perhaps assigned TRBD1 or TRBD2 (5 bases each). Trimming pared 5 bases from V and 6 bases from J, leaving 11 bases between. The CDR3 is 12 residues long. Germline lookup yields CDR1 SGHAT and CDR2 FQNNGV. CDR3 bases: TGTGCCAGCAGCCAGGCTGGGGGCGAGCAGTACTTC. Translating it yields CASSQAGGEQYF.

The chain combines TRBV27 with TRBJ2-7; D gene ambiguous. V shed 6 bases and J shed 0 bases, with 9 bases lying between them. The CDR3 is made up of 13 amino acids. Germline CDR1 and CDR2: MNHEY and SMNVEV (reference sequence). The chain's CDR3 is CASSHKDSYEQYF. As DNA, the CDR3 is TGTGCCAGCAGCCACAAGGACTCCTACGAGCAGTACTTC.

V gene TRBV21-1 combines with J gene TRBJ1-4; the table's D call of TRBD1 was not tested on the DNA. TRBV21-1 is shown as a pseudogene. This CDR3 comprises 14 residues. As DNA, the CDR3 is TGTGCCAGCAGTTCTTGGGACAGAAATGAAAAACTGTTTTTT. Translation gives CASSSWDRNEKLFF.

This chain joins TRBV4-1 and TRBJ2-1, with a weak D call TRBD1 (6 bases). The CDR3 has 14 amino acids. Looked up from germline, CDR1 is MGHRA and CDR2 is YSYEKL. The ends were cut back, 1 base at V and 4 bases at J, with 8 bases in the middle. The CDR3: CASSQGGQYNEQFF. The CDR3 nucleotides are TGCGCCAGCAGCCAAGGGGGGCAGTACAATGAGCAGTTCTTC.

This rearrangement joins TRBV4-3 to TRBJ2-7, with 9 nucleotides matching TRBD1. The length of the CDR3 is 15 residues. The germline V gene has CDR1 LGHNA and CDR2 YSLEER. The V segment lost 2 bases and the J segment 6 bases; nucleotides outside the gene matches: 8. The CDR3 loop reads CASSQSLGQGSEQYF. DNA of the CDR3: TGCGCCAGCAGCCAATCCCTGGGACAGGGTTCCGAGCAGTACTTC.

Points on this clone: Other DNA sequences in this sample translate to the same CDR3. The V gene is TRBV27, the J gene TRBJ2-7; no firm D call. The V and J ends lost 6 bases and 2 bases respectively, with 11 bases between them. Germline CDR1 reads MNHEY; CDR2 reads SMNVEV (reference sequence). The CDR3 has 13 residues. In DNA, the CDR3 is TGTGCCAGCAGCCCCTCGATGACCTACGAGCAGTACTTC. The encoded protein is CASSPSMTYEQYF.

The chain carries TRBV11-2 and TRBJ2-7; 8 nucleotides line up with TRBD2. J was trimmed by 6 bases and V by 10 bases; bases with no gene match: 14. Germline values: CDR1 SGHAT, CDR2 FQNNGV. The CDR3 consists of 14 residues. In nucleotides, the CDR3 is TGTGCCATCGGTGGTGAGGGAGCGGGAGCCGAGCAGTACTTC. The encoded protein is CAIGGEGAGAEQYF.

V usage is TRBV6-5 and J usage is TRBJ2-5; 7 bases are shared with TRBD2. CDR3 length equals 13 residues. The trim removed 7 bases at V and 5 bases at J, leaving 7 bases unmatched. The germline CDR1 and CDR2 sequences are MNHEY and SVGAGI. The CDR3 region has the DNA TGTGCCAGCACTCCGGGGGGTAGTGAGACCCAGTACTTC. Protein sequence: CASTPGGSETQYF.

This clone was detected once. The CDR3 spells CASSQGAGEDEQYF. The CDR3 bases are TGCGCCAGCAGCCAAGGGGCAGGGGAGGACGAGCAGTACTTC. The chain has TRBV4-1 and TRBJ2-7; D tentatively fits TRBD1 or TRBD2 (6 bases each). CDR1 and CDR2 (germline): MGHRA, YSYEKL. The V gene lost 1 base and the J gene lost 5 bases, with 12 bases spanning the gap. The CDR3 has 14 amino acids.

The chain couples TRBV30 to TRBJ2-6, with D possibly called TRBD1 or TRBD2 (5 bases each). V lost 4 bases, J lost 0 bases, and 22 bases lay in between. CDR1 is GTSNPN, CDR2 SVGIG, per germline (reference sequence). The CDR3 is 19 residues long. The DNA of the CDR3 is TGTGCCTGGACCGGCTCCTACACCGGGACCCCCTCTGGGGCCAACGTCCTGACTTTC. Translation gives CAWTGSYTGTPSGANVLTF.

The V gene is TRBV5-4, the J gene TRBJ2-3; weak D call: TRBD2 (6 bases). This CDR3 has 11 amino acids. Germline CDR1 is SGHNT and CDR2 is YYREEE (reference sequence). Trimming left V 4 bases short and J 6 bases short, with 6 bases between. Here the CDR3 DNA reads TGTGCCAGCAGCGCGGGGGATACGCAGTATTTT. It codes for CASSAGDTQYF.

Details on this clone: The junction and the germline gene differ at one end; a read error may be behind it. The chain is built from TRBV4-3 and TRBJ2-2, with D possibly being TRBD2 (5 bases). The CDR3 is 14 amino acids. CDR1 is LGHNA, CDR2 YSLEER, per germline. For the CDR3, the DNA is TGCGCCAGCGGCCAAGATAGGGAGCCCGGGGAGCTGTTTTTT. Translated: CASGQDREPGELFF.

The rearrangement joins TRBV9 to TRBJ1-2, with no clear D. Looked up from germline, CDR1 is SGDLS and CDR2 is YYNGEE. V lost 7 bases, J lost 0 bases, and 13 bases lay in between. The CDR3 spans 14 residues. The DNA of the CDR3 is TGTGCCAGCCGCGAGGACGGAGCTAACTATGGCTACACCTTC. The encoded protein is CASREDGANYGYTF.

Written as DNA, the CDR3 is TGTGCCACCTGGACAGGGACCGGGGAGCTGTTTTTT. Protein sequence: CATWTGTGELFF. This rearrangement joins TRBV6-1 to TRBJ2-2; 8 positions match TRBD1. J gave up 5 bases and V 10 bases, and 3 bases lay outside the gene matches. The length of the CDR3 is 12 residues. The germline V gene has CDR1 MNHNS and CDR2 SASEGT.

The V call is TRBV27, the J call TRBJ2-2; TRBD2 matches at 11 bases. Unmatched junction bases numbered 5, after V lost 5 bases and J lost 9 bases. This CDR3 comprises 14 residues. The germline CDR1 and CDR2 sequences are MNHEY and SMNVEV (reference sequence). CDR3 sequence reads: CASSPLAGARELFF. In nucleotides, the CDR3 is TGTGCCAGCAGTCCACTAGCGGGAGCCCGGGAGCTGTTTTTT.